These T cell receptor beta chains were read from a single sample in a study of blood T cells in healthy people across ages. TCRdb recomputed calls from the 5' RACE reads with MiXCR, one row per CDR3 protein. Among about 560,000 distinct CDR3 sequences listed, roughly a quarter were seen once. In addition, the sample was reused for a study of T cells of mothers and their children.

The specimen sequenced was blood. Source of these receptors: a boy younger than 10 in good health. Both conserved end residues are part of each CDR3. D genes are given only for firm matches. The size entry is marked missing in some rows and otherwise reads once, few, many or a size class.

TRBJ2-5,-,-,TRBV6-5,CASHVLGEETQYF,TGTGCCAGCCATGTTCTTGGGGAAGAGACCCAGTACTTC
TRBJ1-1,-,-,TRBV12-5,CASGFGSGAFF,TGTGCTAGTGGTTTTGGGTCAGGAGCTTTCTTT
TRBJ2-1,-,TRBD2,TRBV7-9,CASSLPSGNSYNEQFF,TGTGCCAGCAGCTTACCTAGCGGGAACTCCTACAATGAGCAGTTCTTC
TRBJ1-4,-,-,TRBV18,CASSPTSMTLFF,TGTGCCAGCTCACCGACGAGCATGACACTGTTTTTT
TRBJ1-1,-,-,TRBV3-1,CASSQGNSGFEAFF,TGTGCCAGCAGCCAAGGGAACTCAGGCTTTGAAGCTTTCTTT
TRBJ1-4,-,TRBD1,TRBV6-5,CASNAIRDSNEKLFF,TGTGCCAGCAACGCGATTCGGGACAGTAATGAAAAACTGTTTTTT
TRBJ1-2,few,-,TRBV9,CASSPRVGPTNYGYTF,TGTGCCAGCAGCCCAAGGGTTGGACCCACTAACTATGGCTACACCTTC
TRBJ1-1,few,-,TRBV6-5,CASSYWPSDGNTEAFF,TGTGCCAGCAGTTACTGGCCCTCCGACGGGAACACTGAAGCTTTCTTT
TRBJ1-5,many,TRBD1,TRBV7-2,CASSSGQGNQPQHF,TGTGCCAGCAGCTCGGGACAGGGCAATCAGCCCCAGCATTTT
TRBJ2-7,-,-,TRBV28,CARSLSGGGPSYKQYF,TGTGCCCGCAGTCTATCGGGCGGGGGCCCGTCTTACAAGCAGTACTTC